A single sample is the source of the 5 T cell receptor beta chains below, sequenced in a study of blood T cells in healthy people across ages. PCR was performed a second time for about 7 to 12 cycles using a sample-barcoded 5' primer and a J-beta primer mix. TCRdb used MiXCR to reprocess the 5' RACE reads, holding one entry per CDR3 protein. Among around 1,600,000 distinct CDR3 sequences, under 55% were seen once, and the ten largest hold roughly 3.7%. The source material was blood. Receptors were obtained from a young woman in good health.

This clonotype appeared a few times. This sequence joins TRBV3-1 and TRBJ1-4; D remains ambiguous. CDR3 size: 18 residues. Trimming cost V 0 bases and J 0 bases, with 14 bases left between them. Germline V gene lookup returns CDR1 LGHDT and CDR2 YNNKEL (reference sequence). CDR3 protein: CASSQDAIVGTTNEKLFF. The CDR3 region has the DNA TGTGCCAGCAGCCAAGATGCCATCGTCGGAACAACTAATGAAAAACTGTTTTTT.

The rearrangement joins TRBV20-1 to TRBJ2-1; D unclear. Germline CDR1 and CDR2: DFQATT and SNEGSKA (reference sequence). This CDR3 region has 15 residues. V was cut by 2 bases and J by 0 bases, with 11 bases left in between. The CDR3 bases are TGCAGTGCTAGAAGGGCCGGGCACTCCTACAATGAGCAGTTCTTC. Protein sequence: CSARRAGHSYNEQFF.

The chain is built from TRBV7-2 and TRBJ2-1; TRBD2 might be the D (6 bases). Trimming left V 6 bases short and J 3 bases short, with 12 bases between. The CDR3 runs 14 residues. The germline CDR1 and CDR2 sequences are SGHTA and FQGNSA. CDR3 nucleotides: TGTGCCAGCAGTACTAGCCCAGGCTACAATGAGCAGTTCTTC. Translation gives CASSTSPGYNEQFF.

This clonotype was detected a few times. The CDR3, as DNA: TGTGCCAGCAGTTTATGGGTCGGGGGCAATCAGCCCCAGCATTTT. This sequence encodes CASSLWVGGNQPQHF. This rearrangement joins TRBV27 to TRBJ1-5; D gene ambiguous. From germline, CDR1 is MNHEY and CDR2 SMNVEV (reference sequence). The CDR3 is made up of 15 amino acids. V lost 1 base and J 2 bases, leaving 9 bases between the germline ends.

The CDR3 DNA is TGTGCCAGCACCTTAAAAGACAGTCGCGCAACTAATGAAAAACTGTTTTTT. This translates into CASTLKDSRATNEKLFF. The V and J genes are TRBV2 and TRBJ1-4; D is possibly TRBD1 (5 bases). CDR3 length: 17 amino acids. The V end lost 7 bases, the J end lost 0 bases, and 18 bases lay between the germline ends. Looked up from germline, CDR1 is SNHLY and CDR2 is FYNNEI.